This TCR beta chain was found in a study of blood T cells in healthy people across ages. This CDR3 contains 13 residues. Per germline, CDR1 SQVTM and CDR2 ANQGSEA. The V and J ends lost 4 bases and 0 bases respectively, with 7 bases between them. Whole-study findings and limits: Expanded clonotype shifts may have been confounded, as the donors had an unknown CMV status. Diversity figures based on one million T cells were deemed too low.

A sample-barcoded 5' primer and a J-beta primer mix were used in a second PCR of roughly 6 to 11 cycles. Each of the cDNA molecules was tagged by a template-switch adaptor with 12 random nucleotides. TCRdb re-called the 5' RACE reads through MiXCR, storing one row per CDR3 protein. The sample records some 1.5 million distinct CDR3 sequences, about 30% being singletons. A word on this clonotype: Its target is not known.

The V and J genes are TRBV29-1 and TRBJ1-3; unclear D gene. The specimen sequenced was blood. This TCR was recovered from a woman aged 25 to 39 in good health. Here the CDR3 DNA reads TGCAGCGTTGGGTTACTCTCTGGAAACACCATATATTTT. This translates into CSVGLLSGNTIYF.